Below, 16 T cell receptor beta chains from the same sample are listed, as sequenced in a study of regulatory T cells in long-lasting Graves disease. Time point meaning: newly diagnosed GD, antithyroid drugs for less than 3 months. The TCR library used RNA extracted from PBMCs. In building TCR beta libraries, iRepertoire HTBI primers were used together with Arm-PCR of CDR3 regions. TCRdb redid the calling of the multiplex PCR reads with MiXCR, one entry per CDR3 protein. Of 380,000 or so distinct CDR3 sequences in the sample, 16% were seen once. The data were also submitted as part of a second study, on T cells in Graves' hyperthyroidism and ophthalmopathy.

Sample: peripheral blood mononuclear cells (PBMCs), taken at new diagnosis, from a patient treated with antithyroid drugs. All receptors derive from a woman aged 18-29 years with Graves disease.

This clonotype was picked up many times. The chain combines TRBV6-5 with TRBJ2-3; 9 bases are shared with TRBD2. J gave up 4 bases and V 0 bases, and 5 bases lay outside the gene matches. Germline V gene sequence: CDR1 MNHEY, CDR2 SVGAGI. The CDR3 sequence is 16 residues long. The CDR3 DNA sequence: TGTGCCAGCAGTTACTCGTGGCGGGGGGGCCCAGATACGCAGTATTTT. Its translation is CASSYSWRGGPDTQYF.

The chain is built from TRBV7-8 and TRBJ1-5; no clear D gene. Germline V gives CDR1 SGHVS, CDR2 FQNEAQ. Trimming cost V 5 bases and J 2 bases, with 10 bases left between them. The CDR3 is made up of 14 amino acids. The CDR3 coding sequence is TGTGCCAGCAGCCCCCGGGTGGGCAATCAGCCCCAGCATTTT. Amino acid sequence: CASSPRVGNQPQHF. Full variable domain (rest looked up from reference TRBV7-8 and TRBJ1-5): GAGVSQSPRYKVAKRGQDVALRCDPISGHVSLFWYQQALGQGPEFLTYFQNEAQLDKSGLPSDRFFAERPEGSVSTLKIQRTQQEDSAVYLCASSPRVGNQPQHFGDGTRLSIL.

This clonotype came up a few times. The chain is built from TRBV24-1 and TRBJ2-4; TRBD2 matches 10 bases. The V segment lost 8 bases and the J segment 1 base; nucleotides outside the gene matches: 13. The CDR3 is made up of 18 amino acids. Germline CDR1 KGHDR, CDR2 SFDVKD. The CDR3 DNA reads as TGTGCCACCACAGTCCTAGCGGGAGAAGTCTCTGCCAAAAACATTCAGTACTTC. It yields the protein CATTVLAGEVSAKNIQYF.

The chain couples TRBV30 to TRBJ1-5; D call uncertain. Germline values: CDR1 GTSNPN, CDR2 SVGIG (reference sequence). This CDR3 is 13 amino acids long. V lost 2 bases to trimming and J lost 1 base, with 6 bases between them. The CDR3 loop is CAWSTGSNQPQHF. In DNA form, the CDR3 reads TGTGCCTGGAGTACGGGGAGCAATCAGCCCCAGCATTTT.

This clonotype was recorded at least ten times. This sequence joins TRBV27 and TRBJ1-1; 12 bases are shared with TRBD1. Per germline, CDR1 MNHEY and CDR2 SMNVEV (reference sequence). Trimming took 5 bases from V and 5 from J; bases not matched to a gene: 6. This CDR3 comprises 15 residues. The CDR3 spells CASSPGTGGMTEAFF. The CDR3 nucleotides read TGTGCCAGCAGTCCGGGGACAGGGGGCATGACTGAAGCTTTCTTT.

The V call is TRBV11-2, the J call TRBJ2-7; D may be TRBD1 or TRBD2 (5 bases each). Trimming took off 5 bases at V and 3 bases at J, with 14 bases between the two ends. There are 14 residues in the CDR3. CDR1 SGHAT and CDR2 FQNNGV come from the germline V gene. CDR3 in amino acids: CASSLGRGDYEQYF. In nucleotides, the CDR3 is TGTGCCAGCAGCCTTGGGAGAGGGGACTACGAGCAGTACTTC. Drawing the rest from reference TRBV11-2 and TRBJ2-7, the complete variable domain is EAGVAQSPRYKIIEKRQSVAFWCNPISGHATLYWYQQILGQGPKLLIQFQNNGVVDDSQLPKDRFSAERLKGVDSTLKIQPAKLEDSAVYLCASSLGRGDYEQYFGPGTRLTVT.

This clonotype was counted many times. J is TRBJ1-2 and V is TRBV12-3 or TRBV12-4; D gene unclear. Between the trimmed V and J ends, which lost 5 bases and 2 bases, there was a span of 3 bases. The CDR3 totals 11 residues. CDR3 protein: CASSRNYGYTF. In nucleotides, the CDR3 is TGTGCCAGCAGTAGGAACTATGGCTACACCTTC.

A few counts support this clonotype. The chain is built from TRBV10-3 and TRBJ1-2, with a possible D match to TRBD1 (6 bases). This CDR3 contains 14 residues. CDR1 ENHRY and CDR2 SYGVKD come from the germline V gene. The V end was cut by 2 bases, the J end by 4 bases, with 11 bases between. CDR3 bases: TGTGCCATCAGTGAGCCGGGGGGCGCCTATGGCTACACCTTC. It encodes CAISEPGGAYGYTF.

This clonotype appeared a few times. One junction end disagrees with the germline gene, perhaps due to a read error. The rearrangement uses TRBV6-2 or TRBV6-3 and TRBJ1-1, with 7 bases fitting TRBD1. The CDR3 totals 14 residues. From germline, CDR1 is MNHEY and CDR2 SVGEGT. CDR3 bases: TGTGCCAGCAGGGGGACAGTGCAGAACAATGAAGCTTTCTTT. Amino acid sequence: CASRGTVQNNEAFF.

This clonotype was recorded many times. J is TRBJ1-1 and V is TRBV5-1; D gene uncertain. Germline loops: CDR1 SGHRS, CDR2 YFSETQ. Trimming left V 0 bases short and J 0 bases short, with 9 bases between. CDR3 length: 15 residues. Written as DNA, the CDR3 is TGCGCCAGCAGCTTGGAGCCAGGACTGAACACTGAAGCTTTCTTT. This sequence encodes CASSLEPGLNTEAFF.

This clonotype appeared many times. The rearrangement uses TRBV30 and TRBJ1-4; D is possibly TRBD1 (6 bases). The CDR3 runs 14 residues. Trimming removed 2 bases at V and 0 bases at J, with 7 bases between. Germline V lookup: CDR1 GTSNPN, CDR2 SVGIG (reference sequence). The CDR3 DNA sequence: TGTGCCTGGAGTAGGACAGCAACTAATGAAAAACTGTTTTTT. Amino acid sequence: CAWSRTATNEKLFF.

This clonotype was found many times. V gene TRBV30 combines with J gene TRBJ1-3; no clear D. The V gene's germline CDR1 is GTSNPN and CDR2 SVGIG (reference sequence). The V gene lost 3 bases and the J gene lost 4 bases, with 4 bases spanning the gap. This CDR3 contains 11 residues. The chain's CDR3 is CAWSPGNTIYF. DNA of the CDR3: TGTGCCTGGAGCCCCGGAAACACCATATATTTT.

Ten or more counts support this clonotype. This chain joins TRBV5-1 and TRBJ1-2; 7 bases are shared with TRBD1. Germline trimming cut 3 bases from V and 8 bases from J; bases unmatched to any gene: 10. Looked up from germline, CDR1 is SGHRS and CDR2 is YFSETQ. This CDR3 has 14 residues. The CDR3 region has the DNA TGCGCCAGCAGCTATTCGCAGGGGGTACAGGGCTACACCTTC. Protein sequence: CASSYSQGVQGYTF.

This rearrangement joins TRBV19 to TRBJ1-5; 7 bases agree with TRBD1. V was pared by 7 bases and J by 2 bases, with 8 bases of the junction left unmatched. The CDR3 is made up of 15 amino acids. The V gene's germline CDR1 is LNHDA and CDR2 SQIVND (reference sequence). The CDR3 DNA reads as TGTGCCAGTAACCACAGGGGAGTAGGCAATCAGCCCCAGCATTTT. Translation gives CASNHRGVGNQPQHF.

This clonotype came up a few times. The chain couples TRBV6-2 or TRBV6-3 to TRBJ1-4, with D possibly matching TRBD1 (5 bases). Trimming stripped 8 bases from V and 7 bases from J, with 14 bases between. Germline CDR1 reads MNHEY; CDR2 reads SVGEGT. There are 13 residues in the CDR3. The CDR3 DNA reads TGTGCCAGCGCGTCAAGGGGTGTTGAAAAACTGTTTTTT. This encodes CASASRGVEKLFF.

This clonotype appeared many times. The chain links TRBV7-8 to TRBJ2-2, with TRBD1 identical over 10 bases. Losses at the gene ends were 5 bases for V and 0 bases for J; bases not matched to a gene: 12. The V gene's germline CDR1 is SGHVS and CDR2 FQNEAQ. The CDR3 covers 19 residues. CDR3 DNA sequence: TGTGCCAGCAGCGCCCGGGGGAGGGGACAGGGGCCGAACACCGGGGAGCTGTTTTTT. This sequence encodes CASSARGRGQGPNTGELFF.